The present entry profiles one TCR beta chain with its context. What it recognizes is unknown. Unmatched junction bases numbered 10, after V lost 0 bases and J lost 7 bases. Germline V gene sequence: CDR1 SGHNT, CDR2 YYREEE (reference sequence). The CDR3 runs to 16 residues. Assay used: immunoSEQ multiplex PCR; TCRdb lists only in-frame clones, some missing. The repertoire consists of 75,000 to 95,000 clones, with 88% occurring once and the leading ten covering about 9.1%. This entry comes from a study of T cell responses to AZD1222 COVID-19 vaccine. Study-level findings and limits: Repertoire samples came only from after the peak T cell response. Only a handful of AZD1222 recipients, several in all, had baseline seropositivity. Compared with day 0, the breadth and depth of the Spike-specific TCR repertoire rose significantly after two doses of AZD1222.

Source: peripheral blood, taken 28 days after the second dose of the MenACWY control vaccine. The TCR was taken from an adult who received the MenACWY meningococcal vaccine as a control. This sequence joins TRBV5-4 and TRBJ1-2, with 9 bases fitting TRBD1. The CDR3 loop reads CASSLDRGPTGGGYTF. CDR3 nucleotide sequence: TGTGCCAGCAGCTTGGACAGGGGGCCAACTGGGGGTGGCTACACCTTC.